This T cell receptor beta chain was identified in a study of immune evolution from preneoplasia to lung adenocarcinoma. This CDR3 region has 15 residues. V was cut by 7 bases and J by 4 bases, with 17 bases left in between. Looked up from germline, CDR1 is LGHNA and CDR2 is YNFKEQ. As regards this clone: The antigen remains unidentified.

Premalignant or tumor cells were enriched by macro-dissection after pathologic assessment. General study points: Normal lung had highest clonality; later lesions appeared denser, more diverse. Top clone frequencies peaked in normal lung, apparently declining through invasive adenocarcinoma.

Profiled with immunoSEQ multiplex PCR; TCRdb holds only in-frame clones, not every one. This table has 20,000 to 25,000 clones, over 70% appearing once. This receptor was taken from a person aged 55-75 years with lung adenocarcinoma. Sequenced material: FFPE invasive lung adenocarcinoma tissue. The chain employs TRBV4-2 and TRBJ2-1; TRBD2 is a possible D gene (5 bases). The CDR3 region has the DNA TGTGCCAGCACCCTTACTAGGACCTTTTACAATGAGCAGTTCTTC. This codes for CASTLTRTFYNEQFF.